This T cell receptor beta chain was found in a study of T cell responses to AZD1222 COVID-19 vaccine. General study findings and limits: A reported finding is that nearly half of spike-specific TCRs target unmutated variant regions. An increase in Spike-specific TCR breadth and depth was observed after two AZD1222 doses. Females outnumbered males among donors, who were mostly white British; clonal diversity was possibly underestimated.

Per germline, CDR1 SGHRS and CDR2 YFSETQ. CDR3 length equals 16 residues. V lost 3 bases to trimming and J lost 1 base, with 16 bases between them. Sequenced by immunoSEQ multiplex PCR; TCRdb stores in-frame clones only, minus some. The table includes about 110,000 clones, about 90% detected once. As regards this clone: Its antigen is unidentified.

V usage is TRBV5-1 and J usage is TRBJ2-5; no definite D call. This sample comprised peripheral blood, obtained on day 0 of AZD1222 vaccination. The sequence was obtained from an adult in good health. CDR3 DNA: TGCGCCAGCAGCTCCCTACATACAAGGCTCCAAGAGACCCAGTACTTC. This gives the protein CASSSLHTRLQETQYF.